This T cell receptor (beta chain) derives from a study of beta chain features in type 1 diabetes. In its sample, this clone was seen a few times. This same CDR3 is encoded by further DNA sequences in the sample. The whole isolated RNA underwent reverse transcription, so sequencing captured expressed TCRB transcripts. Clones were read by immunoSEQ multiplex PCR, and TCRdb kept only the in-frame ones, dropping some. The sample carries 200,000 to 250,000 clones, roughly 11% recorded once. Sequencing used central memory CD4+ T cells from blood. This sequence originates from a man younger than 35 in good health.

CDR3 nucleotides: TGCAGTGCTAGCTCCACAGATACGCAGTATTTT. Translating it yields CSASSTDTQYF. The chain carries TRBV20-1 and TRBJ2-3; the D is unclear. CDR3 length: 11 amino acids. The germline V gene has CDR1 DFQATT and CDR2 SNEGSKA (reference sequence). V was trimmed by 3 bases and J by 2 bases, leaving 3 bases between them.